The 21 T cell receptor beta chains below were found in one sample sequenced in a study of blood T cell repertoires in COVID-19. Profiling relied on immunoSEQ multiplex PCR, and the TCRdb table lists in-frame clones only, not all of them. The sample lists a few hundred thousand clones; approximately 78% were seen once. Input material: peripheral blood. Every receptor here comes from a woman between 18 and 29 years old with acute or convalescent COVID-19.

There are a few counts of this clone. The V and J genes are TRBV3-1 (or the pseudogene TRBV3-2) and TRBJ2-5, with 13 positions matching TRBD2. With 2 bases clipped from V and 5 bases from J, the junction kept 11 bases outside the gene matches. The length of the CDR3 is 18 residues. Germline values: CDR1 LGHDT, CDR2 YNNKEL (reference sequence). The DNA for the CDR3 is TGTGCCAGCAGCCAAAAACTAGCGGGAGGGCTCGAGGGGGAGACCCAGTACTTC. Translated: CASSQKLAGGLEGETQYF.

V gene TRBV5-6 combines with J gene TRBJ1-5; 7 nucleotides agree with TRBD1. Germline V lookup: CDR1 SGHDT, CDR2 YYEEEE. The CDR3 is 14 residues long. V shed 2 bases and J 6 bases; nucleotides not matched to a gene: 5. The CDR3 spells CASSLQGTGQPQHF. The CDR3 DNA sequence: TGTGCCAGCAGCTTACAGGGGACGGGTCAGCCCCAGCATTTT.

The J gene is TRBJ1-2, the V gene TRBV7-2; D is possibly TRBD1 (6 bases). Trimming stripped 2 bases from V and 4 bases from J, with 17 bases between. The V gene's germline CDR1 is SGHTA and CDR2 FQGNSA. CDR3 size: 16 residues. DNA for the CDR3: TGTGCCAGCAGCTTACAGCCAGGGGCAAGTTCCTATGGCTACACCTTC. Protein: CASSLQPGASSYGYTF.

The V and J genes are TRBV6-6 and TRBJ1-2; 7 bases align to TRBD1. With 6 bases clipped from V and 7 bases from J, the junction kept 11 bases outside the gene matches. Germline CDR1 is MNHNY and CDR2 is SVGAGI (reference sequence). This CDR3 has 14 residues. The CDR3 protein is CASSERQGWGGYTF. CDR3 DNA: TGTGCCAGCAGCGAAAGACAGGGCTGGGGTGGCTACACCTTC.

DNA of the CDR3: TGTGCCAGCAGCACTACGGAGGAGTATGGAGAGACCCAGTACTTC. Its translation is CASSTTEEYGETQYF. J is TRBJ2-5 and V is TRBV5-4; a weak D match, TRBD2 (5 bases). The V and J ends lost 4 bases and 4 bases respectively, with 17 bases between them. Germline CDR1 reads SGHNT; CDR2 reads YYREEE (reference sequence). The CDR3 loop spans 15 amino acids. Variable domain in full (rest from reference TRBV5-4 and TRBJ2-5): ETGVTQSPTHLIKTRGQQVTLRCSSQSGHNTVSWYQQALGQGPQFIFQYYREEENGRGNFPPRFSGLQFPNYSSELNVNALELDDSALYLCASSTTEEYGETQYFGPGTRLLVL.

The chain combines TRBV11-3 with TRBJ2-1; 7 bases are a match to TRBD1. The germline CDR1 and CDR2 sequences are SGHNT and YENEEA. V was clipped by 0 bases and J by 6 bases; unmatched bases: 5. The length of the CDR3 is 15 residues. The CDR3 here is CASSLDPTGANEQFF. CDR3 coding DNA: TGTGCCAGCAGCTTAGATCCTACAGGGGCCAATGAGCAGTTCTTC.

Only a few counts were recorded for this clone. CDR3 in DNA: TGCGCCAGCAGCCAAGGGACAGCCCAACTCAACGAGCAGTACTTC. Amino acids: CASSQGTAQLNEQYF. The V call is TRBV4-3, the J call TRBJ2-7, with a possible D match to TRBD1 (6 bases). Per germline, CDR1 LGHNA and CDR2 YSLEER. The CDR3 totals 15 residues. The germline V and J ends were trimmed by 1 base and 5 bases, with 15 bases remaining between them.

CDR3 coding DNA: TGTGCCAGTACACAGGCAACCGGGGAGCTGTTTTTT. This translates into CASTQATGELFF. The J gene is TRBJ2-2, the V gene TRBV19; D possibly corresponds to TRBD1 (5 bases). In germline, CDR1 is LNHDA, CDR2 SQIVND (reference sequence). V was pared by 7 bases and J by 5 bases, with 8 bases between. CDR3 size: 12 residues.

The chain uses TRBV4-3 and TRBJ1-5; D is possibly TRBD1 (5 bases). Germline values: CDR1 LGHNA, CDR2 YSLEER. V lost 4 bases, J lost 2 bases, and 12 bases lay in between. There are 15 residues in the CDR3. CDR3 nucleotides: TGCGCCAGCAGCCCCCAGGGAGGGGGCAATCAGCCCCAGCATTTT. Translation: CASSPQGGGNQPQHF.

For the CDR3, the DNA is TGCGCCAGCAGCCAAGTAGGCAGGGACTATGGCTACACCTTC. Its protein is CASSQVGRDYGYTF. This chain uses TRBV4-3 with TRBJ1-2; D perhaps matches TRBD1 (5 bases). The CDR3 contains 14 residues. In germline, CDR1 is LGHNA, CDR2 YSLEER. Trimming removed 1 base at V and 3 bases at J, with 9 bases between.

This clone was recorded a few times. The V gene is TRBV19, the J gene TRBJ1-5, with D possibly TRBD1 on 6 matching bases. Germline assignment: CDR1 LNHDA and CDR2 SQIVND (reference sequence). V was pared by 5 bases and J by 4 bases, with 9 bases between. This CDR3 spans 13 amino acids. CDR3 nucleotide sequence: TGTGCCAGTAGTCCAGGGGTTAATCAGCCCCAGCATTTT. This sequence encodes CASSPGVNQPQHF.

This sequence joins TRBV19 and TRBJ1-2; perhaps TRBD1 as D (5 bases). Trimming removed 8 bases from V and 6 bases from J, with 22 bases in between. The germline V gene has CDR1 LNHDA and CDR2 SQIVND (reference sequence). There are 15 residues in the CDR3. The CDR3 loop is CASLLTPGLLHGYTF. The CDR3 DNA reads TGTGCCAGTCTTCTGACCCCGGGACTGTTGCATGGCTACACCTTC.

In its sample, this clone was seen many times. The chain couples TRBV27 to TRBJ1-6; D remains unclear. Looked up from germline, CDR1 is MNHEY and CDR2 is SMNVEV (reference sequence). This CDR3 has 15 amino acids. The V and J ends lost 2 bases and 7 bases respectively, with 12 bases between them. The CDR3 coding sequence is TGTGCCAGCAGTTTAGGGCAGTCTAAGAATTCACCCCTCCACTTT. This sequence encodes CASSLGQSKNSPLHF.

The chain uses TRBV10-3 and TRBJ1-2, with 7 nucleotides matching TRBD1. V was pared by 10 bases and J by 0 bases, with 8 bases of the junction left unmatched. Germline CDR1 and CDR2: ENHRY and SYGVKD. This CDR3 has 14 amino acids. The CDR3 spells CATTGTASNYGYTF. CDR3 nucleotide sequence: TGTGCCACCACCGGGACAGCCTCTAACTATGGCTACACCTTC.

The gene calls are TRBV21-1 and TRBJ2-7; the D call of TRBD1 is as the table states it, not checked on the DNA. TRBV21-1 is a listed pseudogene. This CDR3 region has 17 residues. As DNA, the CDR3 is TGTGCCAGCACCACCAAATTAACGGACAGGTGCCCCTACGAGCAGTACTTC. Its protein product is CASTTKLTDRCPYEQYF.

This clone was picked up one time. The genes are TRBV27 and TRBJ2-7; D remains unclear. The CDR3 has 14 residues. V lost 0 bases and J lost 0, with 6 bases in between. Germline lookup yields CDR1 MNHEY and CDR2 SMNVEV (reference sequence). The CDR3 DNA follows: TGTGCCAGCAGTTTATCGGCAGTCTCCTACGAGCAGTACTTC. Protein: CASSLSAVSYEQYF.

The rearrangement links TRBV7-9 to TRBJ2-7, with TRBD2 matching 7 bases. Germline loops: CDR1 SEHNR, CDR2 FQNEAQ (reference sequence). Germline trimming cut 5 bases from V and 2 bases from J; bases unmatched to any gene: 21. There are 19 residues in the CDR3. The chain's CDR3 is CASSPPVLGGRGQAYEQYF. CDR3 in DNA: TGTGCCAGCAGCCCCCCGGTTTTGGGTGGGAGGGGTCAGGCCTACGAGCAGTACTTC.

This chain uses TRBV9 with TRBJ2-5; TRBD1 matches at 11 bases. There are 17 residues in the CDR3. Trimming at V came to 4 bases and at J to 1 base, leaving 9 bases not matched to a gene. Germline V CDR1 and CDR2: SGDLS, YYNGEE. The CDR3 DNA is TGTGCCAGCAGCCCCAATTCGGACAGGGGGCGCCAAGAGACCCAGTACTTC. Its protein product is CASSPNSDRGRQETQYF.

The V and J genes are TRBV30 and TRBJ2-7, with a weak D call TRBD1 (5 bases). The ends were cut back, 0 bases at V and 3 bases at J, with 12 bases in the middle. Germline CDR1 and CDR2: GTSNPN and SVGIG (reference sequence). CDR3 length equals 14 residues. CDR3 protein: CAWSVGRALYEQYF. DNA of the CDR3: TGTGCCTGGAGTGTTGGCAGGGCGCTCTACGAGCAGTACTTC.

The rearrangement uses TRBV6-6 and TRBJ2-7; TRBD2 aligns across 14 bases. CDR1 and CDR2 from the germline V gene are MNHNY and SVGAGI (reference sequence). Losses at the gene ends were 6 bases for V and 2 bases for J; bases not matched to a gene: 12. The CDR3 spans 18 residues. The CDR3 nucleotides read TGTGCCAGCAGCCGAGGACTAGCGGGAGGCCGCGGACCCTACGAGCAGTACTTC. Translation: CASSRGLAGGRGPYEQYF.

The chain uses TRBV6-5 and TRBJ1-3; maybe TRBD1 (6 bases). The germline V and J ends were trimmed by 6 bases and 4 bases, with 13 bases remaining between them. Germline lookup yields CDR1 MNHEY and CDR2 SVGAGI. The CDR3 loop spans 14 amino acids. CDR3 loop: CASRPTGSGNTIYF. The CDR3 coding sequence is TGTGCCAGCAGACCGACAGGCTCCGGAAACACCATATATTTT.